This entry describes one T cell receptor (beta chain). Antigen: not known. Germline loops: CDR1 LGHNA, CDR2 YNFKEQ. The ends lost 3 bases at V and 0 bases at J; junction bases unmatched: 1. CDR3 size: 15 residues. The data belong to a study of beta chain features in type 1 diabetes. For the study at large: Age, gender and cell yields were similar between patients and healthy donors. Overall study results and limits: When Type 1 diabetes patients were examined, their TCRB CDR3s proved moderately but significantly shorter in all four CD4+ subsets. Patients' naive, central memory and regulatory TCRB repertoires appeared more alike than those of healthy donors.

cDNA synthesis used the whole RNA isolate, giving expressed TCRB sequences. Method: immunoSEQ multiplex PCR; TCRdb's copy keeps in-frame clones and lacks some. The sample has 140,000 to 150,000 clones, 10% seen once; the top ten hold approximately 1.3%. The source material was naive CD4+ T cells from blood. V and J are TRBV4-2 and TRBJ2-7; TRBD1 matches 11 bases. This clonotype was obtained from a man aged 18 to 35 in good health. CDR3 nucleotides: TGTGCCAGCAGCCAGGGGACAGGGGGCTCCTACGAGCAGTACTTC. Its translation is CASSQGTGGSYEQYF.